This T cell receptor beta chain was identified in a study of blood T cell repertoires in COVID-19 (TCRdb year 2020). For the study in its entirety: Collaborator samples came from the United States, Italy and Spain and covered acute and convalescent phases of COVID-19. The repertoires were released in a freely available public database intended as a resource for research on the immune response to SARS-CoV-2. HLA class I and class II types, where available, came from metadata supplied by the sample provider rather than from assay-based typing. The samples were drawn from two sources: the first 160 participants of the ongoing ImmuneRACE study, and 1,200 or so subjects contributed by 6 global collaborators. The dataset comprised deeply sampled blood TCRbeta repertoires from subjects exposed to, actively infected with, or recovered from COVID-19. The prospective study material was composed of cDNA or gDNA derived from T cells, B-cell-depleted T cells, or PBMCs. Sample metadata almost always included a de-identified subject ID, COVID-19 status, age in years and sex. Here is what the overall study found, with its caveats: The amount of clinical and demographic metadata varied by source and participant and was provided uncurated.

Participants in the prospective study were enrolled through a virtual design, were aged about 18 to 90 years, and lived in approximately 24 United States geographic areas. In the prospective study, cohorts were assigned on the basis of participant-reported clinical history obtained from a screening survey and a study questionnaire. ImmuneRACE Cohort 3 recovered participants were defined by two consecutive negative NP/OP PCR tests, healthcare professional clearance, or symptom resolution. In the prospective study, whole blood, serum and a nasopharyngeal or oropharyngeal swab were collected from each participant by mobile phlebotomists. Over a roughly 2-month period, participants in the prospective study had the option of providing additional blood draws and questionnaires. Prospective study blood samples were shipped either frozen or at room temperature before DNA extraction. Details on this clone: Its antigen remains undetermined. No base quality values were provided; no much bigger clone lies one nucleotide off.

The germline V gene gives CDR1 as MGHRA and CDR2 as YSYEKL. Ends trimmed: V by 0 bases, J by 1 base; bases unmatched to a gene: 2. CDR3 length: 16 amino acids, cysteine to phenylalanine. CDR3 DNA is the only sequence kept; it has 48 bases, read in frame from the first base. TCRbeta CDR3 regions were amplified from genomic DNA using the immunoSEQ Assay, a bias-controlled multiplex PCR. As for how the authors treated the data: The number of nucleated cells in each sample was estimated by amplification of reference gene primers within the assay. To quantify the absolute abundance of each unique TCRbeta CDR3 rearrangement, sequence reads were collapsed and filtered. For each sample, productive Simpson clonality was calculated by taking the square root of Simpson's diversity index across productive rearrangements. TCRdb took over this immuneACCESS table, retaining in-frame rearrangements with V and J assigned. Such tables are incomplete; in checked studies, under half of the missing clones stem from an unresolved V gene, and the remainder is unexplained. V and J calls and clone size are as listed in that table; D and trimming were resolved from the DNA. The sample table records 490,000 or so clones; 75% to 90% of these occur just once. 8% to 9.5% of the sample is held by the ten biggest clonotypes.

The TCR was taken from a woman aged 60-75 years who had recovered from COVID-19. Recombination linked TRBV4-1 to TRBJ2-7; 11 bases in the middle match TRBD1. Sequences were obtained from PBMCs or T cells enriched from blood (not recorded which). The nucleotide sequence is given as TGCGCCAGCAGCCAAGATGGGACAGGGGGATCCTACGAGCAGTACTTC. This codes for CASSQDGTGGSYEQYF.